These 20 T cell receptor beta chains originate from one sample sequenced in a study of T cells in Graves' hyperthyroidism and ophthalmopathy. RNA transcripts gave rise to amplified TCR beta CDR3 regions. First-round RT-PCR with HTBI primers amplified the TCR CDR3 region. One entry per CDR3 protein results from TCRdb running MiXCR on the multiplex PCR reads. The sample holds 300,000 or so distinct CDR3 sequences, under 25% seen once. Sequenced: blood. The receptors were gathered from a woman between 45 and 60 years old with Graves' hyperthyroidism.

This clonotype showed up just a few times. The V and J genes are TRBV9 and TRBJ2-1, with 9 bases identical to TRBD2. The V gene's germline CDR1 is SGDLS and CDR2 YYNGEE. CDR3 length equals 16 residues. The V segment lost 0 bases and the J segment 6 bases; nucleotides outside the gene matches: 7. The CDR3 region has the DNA TGTGCCAGCAGCGTAGGTGGCGGGGGGGCCTCCAATGAGCAGTTCTTC. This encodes CASSVGGGGASNEQFF.

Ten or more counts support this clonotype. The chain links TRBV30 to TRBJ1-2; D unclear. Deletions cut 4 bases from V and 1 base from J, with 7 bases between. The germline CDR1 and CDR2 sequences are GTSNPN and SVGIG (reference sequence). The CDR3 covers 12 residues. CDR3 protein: CAWKTHNYGYTF. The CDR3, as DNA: TGTGCCTGGAAGACACATAACTATGGCTACACCTTC.

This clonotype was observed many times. CDR3 coding DNA: TGTGCCAGCAGCCCTCCAAATAGCAGACAAGAGACCCAGTACTTC. Translation gives CASSPPNSRQETQYF. The V gene is TRBV3-1, the J gene TRBJ2-5; D uncertain. V was pared by 4 bases and J by 2 bases, with 14 bases between. The CDR3 loop spans 15 amino acids. Germline V gives CDR1 LGHDT, CDR2 YNNKEL (reference sequence).

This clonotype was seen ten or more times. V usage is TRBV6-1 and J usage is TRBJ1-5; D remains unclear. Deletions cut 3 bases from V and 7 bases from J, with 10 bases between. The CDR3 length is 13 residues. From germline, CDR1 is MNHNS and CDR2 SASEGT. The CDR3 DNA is TGTGCCAGCAGTGATTCGGGGTTCCAGCCCCAGCATTTT. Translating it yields CASSDSGFQPQHF.

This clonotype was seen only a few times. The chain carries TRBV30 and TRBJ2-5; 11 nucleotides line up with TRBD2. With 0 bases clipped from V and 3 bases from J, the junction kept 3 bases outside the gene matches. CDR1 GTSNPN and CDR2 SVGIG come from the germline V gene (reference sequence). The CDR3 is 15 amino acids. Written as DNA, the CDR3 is TGTGCCTGGAGTGTATTTAGCGGGAGGGAAGAGACCCAGTACTTC. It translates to CAWSVFSGREETQYF.

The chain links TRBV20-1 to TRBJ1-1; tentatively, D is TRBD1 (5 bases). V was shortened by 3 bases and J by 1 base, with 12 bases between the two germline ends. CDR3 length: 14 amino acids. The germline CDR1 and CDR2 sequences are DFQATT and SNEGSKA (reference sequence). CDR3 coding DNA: TGCAGTGCTAGGGAGACAGCAACGAACACTGAAGCTTTCTTT. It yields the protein CSARETATNTEAFF.

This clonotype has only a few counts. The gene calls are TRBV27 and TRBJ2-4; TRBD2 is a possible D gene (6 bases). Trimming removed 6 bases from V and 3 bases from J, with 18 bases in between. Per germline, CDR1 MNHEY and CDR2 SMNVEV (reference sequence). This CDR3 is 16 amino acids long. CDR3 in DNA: TGTGCCAGCAGCCATGGGGGAGGTGTTGGCAAAAACATTCAGTACTTC. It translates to CASSHGGGVGKNIQYF.

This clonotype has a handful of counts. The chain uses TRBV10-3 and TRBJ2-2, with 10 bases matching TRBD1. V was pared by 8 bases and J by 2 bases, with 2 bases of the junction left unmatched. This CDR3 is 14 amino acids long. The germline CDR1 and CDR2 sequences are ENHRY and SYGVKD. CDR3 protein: CAIRDRGNTGELFF. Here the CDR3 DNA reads TGTGCCATCCGGGACAGGGGAAACACCGGGGAGCTGTTTTTT.

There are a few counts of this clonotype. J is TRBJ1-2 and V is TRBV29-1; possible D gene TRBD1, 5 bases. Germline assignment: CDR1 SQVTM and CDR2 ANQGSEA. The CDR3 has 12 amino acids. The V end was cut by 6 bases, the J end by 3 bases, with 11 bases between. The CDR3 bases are TGCAGCGTCGCGTCGGGGGACTATGGCTACACCTTC. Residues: CSVASGDYGYTF.

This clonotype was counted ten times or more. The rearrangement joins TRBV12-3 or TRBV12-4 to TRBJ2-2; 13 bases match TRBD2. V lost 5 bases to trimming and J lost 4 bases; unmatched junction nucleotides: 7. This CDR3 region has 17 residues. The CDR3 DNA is TGTGCCAGCAGTCACGGGACTAGCGGGAAATCCACCGGGGAGCTGTTTTTT. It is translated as CASSHGTSGKSTGELFF.

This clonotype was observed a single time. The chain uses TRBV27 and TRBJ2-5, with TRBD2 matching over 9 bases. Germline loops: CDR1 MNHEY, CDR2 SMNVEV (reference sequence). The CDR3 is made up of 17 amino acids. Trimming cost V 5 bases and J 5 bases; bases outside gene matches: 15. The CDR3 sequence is CASSLNGVAGVRETQYF. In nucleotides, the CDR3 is TGTGCCAGCAGTCTAAACGGTGTAGCGGGAGTCCGGGAGACCCAGTACTTC.

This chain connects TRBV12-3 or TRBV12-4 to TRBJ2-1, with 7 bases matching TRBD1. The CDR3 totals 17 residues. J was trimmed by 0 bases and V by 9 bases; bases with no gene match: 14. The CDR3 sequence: CASKDREGTPSYNEQFF. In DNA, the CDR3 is TGTGCCAGTAAAGACAGGGAAGGAACTCCCTCCTACAATGAGCAGTTCTTC.

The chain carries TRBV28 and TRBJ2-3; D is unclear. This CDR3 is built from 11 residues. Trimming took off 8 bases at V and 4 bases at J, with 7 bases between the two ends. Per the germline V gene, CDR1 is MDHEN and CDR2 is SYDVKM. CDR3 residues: CASRQADTQYF. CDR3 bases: TGTGCCAGCCGCCAGGCAGATACGCAGTATTTT.

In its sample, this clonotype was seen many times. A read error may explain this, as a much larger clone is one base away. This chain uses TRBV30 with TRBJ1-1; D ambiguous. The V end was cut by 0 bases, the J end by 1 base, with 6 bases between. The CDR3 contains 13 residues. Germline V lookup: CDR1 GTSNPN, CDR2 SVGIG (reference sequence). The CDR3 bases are TGTGCCTGGAGTGTAGGCCAGAACACTGAAGCTTTCTTT. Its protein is CAWSVGQNTEAFF.

The DNA of the CDR3 is TGTGCCATCACCCCAGGACAGGCAGATACGCAGTATTTT. Encoded protein: CAITPGQADTQYF. V usage is TRBV10-3 and J usage is TRBJ2-3; 7 bases line up with TRBD1. Per the germline V gene, CDR1 is ENHRY and CDR2 is SYGVKD. The CDR3 is 13 amino acids. Germline trimming cut 7 bases from V and 4 bases from J; bases unmatched to any gene: 5.

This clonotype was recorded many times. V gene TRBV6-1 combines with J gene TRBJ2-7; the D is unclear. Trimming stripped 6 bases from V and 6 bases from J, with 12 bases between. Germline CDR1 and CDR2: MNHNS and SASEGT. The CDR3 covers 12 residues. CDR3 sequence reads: CASRASMAEQYF. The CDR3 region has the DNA TGTGCCAGCAGGGCCTCCATGGCCGAGCAGTACTTC.

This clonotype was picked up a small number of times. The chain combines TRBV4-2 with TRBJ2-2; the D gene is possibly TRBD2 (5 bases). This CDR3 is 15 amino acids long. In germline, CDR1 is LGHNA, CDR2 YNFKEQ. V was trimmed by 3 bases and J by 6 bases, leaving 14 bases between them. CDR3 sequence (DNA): TGTGCCAGCAGCCAGTTAGCGAACGGTGCCGGGGAGCTGTTTTTT. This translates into CASSQLANGAGELFF.

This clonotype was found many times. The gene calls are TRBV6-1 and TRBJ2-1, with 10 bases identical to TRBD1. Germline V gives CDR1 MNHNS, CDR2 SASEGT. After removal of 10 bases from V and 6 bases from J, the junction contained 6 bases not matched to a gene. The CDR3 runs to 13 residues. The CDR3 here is CATRDRGRNEQFF. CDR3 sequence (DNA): TGTGCCACCCGGGACAGGGGCCGCAATGAGCAGTTCTTC.

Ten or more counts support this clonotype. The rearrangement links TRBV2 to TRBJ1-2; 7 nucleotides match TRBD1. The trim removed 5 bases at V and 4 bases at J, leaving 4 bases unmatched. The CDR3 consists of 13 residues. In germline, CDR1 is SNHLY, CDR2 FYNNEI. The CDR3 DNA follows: TGTGCCAGCAGTCCGGGACAGCCCTATGGCTACACCTTC. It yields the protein CASSPGQPYGYTF.

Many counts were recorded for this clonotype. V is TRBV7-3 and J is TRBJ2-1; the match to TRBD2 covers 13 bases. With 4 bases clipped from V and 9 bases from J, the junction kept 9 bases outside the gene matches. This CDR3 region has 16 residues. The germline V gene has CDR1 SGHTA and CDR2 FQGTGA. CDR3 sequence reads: CASSSPGTSGKSEQFF. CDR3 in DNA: TGTGCCAGCAGCTCCCCCGGGACTAGCGGGAAGAGTGAGCAGTTCTTC.